There are a few counts of the clone carrying this TCR beta chain. V lost 0 bases and J lost 6, with 15 bases in between. The germline gives CDR1 SEHNR, CDR2 FQNEAQ (reference sequence). This CDR3 region has 16 residues. This entry comes from a study of blood T cell repertoires in COVID-19. Assay used: immunoSEQ multiplex PCR; TCRdb lists only in-frame clones, some missing. The profile shows around 250,000 clones, 85% to 90% of them singletons. This receptor was taken from a man between 18 and 35 years old who had recovered from COVID-19. J is TRBJ2-1 and V is TRBV7-9; D is undetermined. The specimen sequenced was PBMCs or T cells enriched from blood (not recorded which). CDR3 sequence: CASSLAGQFPGNEQFF. The DNA for the CDR3 is TGTGCCAGCAGCTTAGCTGGGCAGTTCCCTGGCAATGAGCAGTTCTTC.